The subject of this entry is one T cell receptor (beta chain). Antigen unknown. This entry is derived from a study of cytomegalovirus exposure and HLA in healthy donors. The overall study: Clustering assigned 70% to 90% of the 350 to 450 genotyped donors to the Caucasian-associated ancestry cluster.

Amplification used 60 Vbeta primers and 13 Jbeta primers. Here immunoSEQ multiplex PCR was the method, and the copy in TCRdb shows in-frame clones only, minus some. The sample lists 65,000 or so clones; 60% to 80% were seen once. General study results and limits: HLA restriction was apparent for most CMV-associated TCR beta chains in a later analysis. In a later analysis, V- and J-gene trimming of beta chains associated with a DCLRE1C missense variant, replicated independently. Three CMV-associated chains proved CMV antigen-specific in vitro.

J lost 5 bases, V lost 0 bases, and 7 bases had no gene match. CDR1 is ENHRY, CDR2 SYGVKD, per germline. CDR3 length equals 17 residues. Input material: PBMCs. The chain couples TRBV10-3 to TRBJ2-5, with TRBD2 matching 12 bases. The sequence came from a girl between 10 and 17 years old in good health and CMV-seropositive. The CDR3: CAISESLTGTSGETQYF. CDR3 DNA sequence: TGTGCCATCAGTGAGTCGCTCACCGGGACTAGCGGGGAGACCCAGTACTTC.